The sequence of this T cell receptor beta chain was determined in a study of shared clonotypes between healthy human individuals (dated by TCRdb to about 2020). In terms of the full investigation: A few men and two women, aged 18 to 49 years, made up the cohort. For each donor, three plates each were used for CD4 naive and CD4 memory, two plates were used for CD8 naive, and one plate was used for CD8 memory. The study deeply sequenced blood TCR repertoires of several healthy adults to estimate repertoire size and the extent of clonotype sharing between individuals. To increase sequencing depth and limit assay-specific biases, different laboratories used diverse techniques to prepare libraries and sequence TCR repertoires. Leukapheresis yielded between about 0.85 and 9.5 billion PBMCs per donor.

Using the deep immunoSEQ assay, multiplex PCR amplified TCR CDR3 regions from genomic DNA. Genomic DNA extracted from each cell subset was distributed evenly over all wells of several immunoSEQ 96-well plates, and each plate served as one replicate. For sorted subsets, about 200 ng genomic DNA, equal to approximately 30,000 T cell genomes, was loaded into each replicate PCR. The purified libraries were quantified using a Qubit 3.0 fluorometer, sized with a Bioanalyzer 2100, and then quantified again using the KAPA Library Quantification kit. Every immunoSEQ 96-well plate was sequenced on a dedicated single-read 150-cycle Illumina NextSeq 550 flow cell. Per the authors' processing: Because only junctional sequences without quality scores were contained in the immunoSEQ output, filtering matching that applied to full-length reads could not be performed. Sequences were annotated with PyIR, a Python wrapper for IgBLAST v1.9, using IMGT germline references to assign V/J genes and CDR3. Reads with weak V/J assignments (E-value above 1e-6), missing CDR3, stop codons, out-of-frame junctions, or ambiguous translated residues were removed. V3J clonotypes were defined as sequences sharing an identical inferred V gene, J gene, and CDR3 amino acid sequence. Percentage overlap between repertoires was calculated by dividing the number of shared unique clonotypes by the size of the smaller repertoire. Three approaches were used to assess repertoire richness: RTK rarefaction, the Chao1 estimator, and Recon v2.1 estimates of unobserved clonotypes. OLGA was used to compute generation probabilities for all TCRbeta clonotypes that the gDNA method yielded from a few donors. This immuneACCESS table, as held by TCRdb, lists in-frame sequences with V and J called but not all clones. Of the missing ones, under half trace to an unresolved V gene in checked studies; the others have no known cause. V and J calls and clone size are as listed in that table; D and trimming were resolved from the DNA. The sample has 2 million to 2.5 million clones on record, roughly 95% of them singletons. 0.13% of the sample goes to the ten largest clones.

The table lists this clone with a count of one. Its cognate antigen has yet to be identified. Per-base qualities were not stored, and no clone one base away is much larger. Donors were healthy HIV-negative adults with no recently reported acute infections or vaccinations. Every donor was a Caucasian adult living in Nashville, Tennessee, USA. CD4+ T cells were enriched by magnetic negative selection; naive cells were then positively selected on CD45RA, and the negative fraction formed the memory subset. Blood was collected by leukapheresis, and PBMCs were isolated by Ficoll-Histopaque density gradient centrifugation and then cryopreserved in liquid nitrogen vapor phase. Analytical flow cytometry was used to check the purity and quantity of each magnetically sorted T cell population. Genomic DNA was isolated from each sorted fraction and quantified by UV absorbance on a Nanodrop 2000c. CDR1 MNHNY and CDR2 SVGAGI are derived from the germline V gene (reference sequence). Taken from cysteine to phenylalanine, the CDR3 has 12 residues. Kept here is only the CDR3 DNA, which spans 36 bases and is read in frame from base 1. V is pruned by 6 bases and J by 2 bases, leaving 0 bases of the junction without a gene match.

Points the paper makes about the study in general: Naive subsets generally had larger estimated clonotype richness than memory subsets did. Sampling was limited to blood, and TCR repertoires in tissue likely differ from TCR repertoires in blood. Pairwise subsampling indicated that sequencing depth was expected to affect the degree of clonotype sharing among donors. The small number of donors limited the genetic and exposure-history diversity represented. Sharing across a few donors was observed for around 5% of naive CD4, 3% to 3.5% of naive CD8, roughly 2.4% of memory CD4, and about 0.38% of memory CD8 clonotypes. Incomplete sequencing was indicated by rarefaction of sorted-subset datasets, despite the large sequencing depth. Clonotypes shared by all four sorted-subset donors showed higher generation probabilities than non-shared clonotypes.

The chain uses TRBV6-6 and TRBJ1-2; 7 central nucleotides agree with TRBD1. The sequence came from a man in his late teens or twenties in good health. The sample was naive CD4+ T cells sorted from blood. The intended sense of this specimen's cell subset or site label: CD45RA+ positively selected. The CDR3 corresponds to CASRTGNYGYTF. The bases read TGTGCCAGCAGGACAGGGAACTATGGCTACACCTTC.